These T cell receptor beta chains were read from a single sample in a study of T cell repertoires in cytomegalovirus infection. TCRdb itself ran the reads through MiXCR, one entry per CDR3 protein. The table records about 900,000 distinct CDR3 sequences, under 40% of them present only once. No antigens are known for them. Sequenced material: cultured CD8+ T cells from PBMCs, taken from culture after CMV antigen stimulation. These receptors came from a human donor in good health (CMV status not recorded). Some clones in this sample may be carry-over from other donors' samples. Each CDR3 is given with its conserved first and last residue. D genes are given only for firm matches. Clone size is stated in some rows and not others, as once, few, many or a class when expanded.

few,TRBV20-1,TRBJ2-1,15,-,CSARDGQDSYNEQFF,TGCAGTGCTAGAGATGGGCAGGACTCCTACAATGAGCAGTTCTTC
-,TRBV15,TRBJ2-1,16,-,CVTSRVRVPSYNEQFF,TGTGTCACCAGCAGAGTCAGGGTGCCCTCCTACAATGAGCAGTTCTTC
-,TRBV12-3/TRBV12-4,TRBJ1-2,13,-,CASSFVSNYGYTF,TGTGCCAGCAGTTTTGTCAGCAACTATGGCTACACCTTC
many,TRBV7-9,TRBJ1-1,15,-,CASIMTDPVSLEAFF,TGTGCCAGCATCATGACAGACCCTGTAAGTCTTGAAGCTTTCTTT
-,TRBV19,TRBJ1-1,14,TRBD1,CASSIRTGKTEAFF,TGTGCCAGTAGTATACGGACAGGGAAAACTGAAGCTTTCTTT
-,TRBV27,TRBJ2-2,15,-,CASSGGRLNTGELFF,TGTGCCAGCAGTGGTGGCAGGCTGAACACCGGGGAGCTGTTTTTT
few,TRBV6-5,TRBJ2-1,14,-,CASSWTDSYNEQFF,TGTGCCAGCAGTTGGACTGACTCCTACAATGAGCAGTTCTTC
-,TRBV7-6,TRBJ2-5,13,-,CANMPSPLETQYF,TGTGCCAACATGCCCTCCCCTTTGGAGACCCAGTACTTC
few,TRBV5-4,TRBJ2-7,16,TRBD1,CASSWDRDIFLDEQYF,TGTGCCAGCAGCTGGGACAGGGACATCTTTCTCGACGAGCAGTACTTC
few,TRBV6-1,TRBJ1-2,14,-,CASSEIGGGGGYTF,TGTGCCAGCAGTGAAATAGGGGGAGGCGGTGGCTACACCTTC
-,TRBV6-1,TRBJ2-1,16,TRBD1,CASSERRQGKYNEQFF,TGTGCCAGCAGTGAAAGAAGACAGGGAAAATACAATGAGCAGTTCTTC
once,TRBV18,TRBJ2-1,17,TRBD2,CASSPPPTSATGDEQFF,TGTGCCAGCTCACCACCCCCGACTAGCGCTACTGGAGATGAGCAGTTCTTC
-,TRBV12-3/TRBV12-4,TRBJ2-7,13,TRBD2,CASSPGTSGKQYF,TGTGCCAGCAGTCCCGGGACTAGCGGGAAGCAGTACTTC
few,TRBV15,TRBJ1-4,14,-,CATSRLTSGEKLFF,TGTGCCACCAGCAGATTGACGAGCGGTGAAAAACTGTTTTTT
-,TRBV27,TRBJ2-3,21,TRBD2,CASSLGLVPGLAGGSTDTQYF,TGTGCCAGCAGTTTAGGCCTGGTCCCGGGACTAGCGGGGGGGTCCACAGATACGCAGTATTTT
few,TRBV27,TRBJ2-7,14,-,CASSLRGVGYEQYF,TGTGCCAGCAGTTTAAGAGGTGTTGGCTACGAGCAGTACTTC
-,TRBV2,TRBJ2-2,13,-,CASSEYDTGELFF,TGTGCCAGCAGTGAATACGACACCGGGGAGCTGTTTTTT
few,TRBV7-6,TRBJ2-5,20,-,CASSFPRGGAPPLYQETQYF,TGTGCCAGCAGCTTCCCCCGGGGCGGGGCTCCCCCTTTGTACCAAGAGACCCAGTACTTC
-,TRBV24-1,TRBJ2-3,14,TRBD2,CATDSGGASDTQYF,TGTGCCACCGATAGCGGGGGGGCGTCAGATACGCAGTATTTT
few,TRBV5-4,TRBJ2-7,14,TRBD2,CASSLLTSGGEQYF,TGTGCCAGCAGCTTGCTGACTAGCGGGGGCGAGCAGTACTTC
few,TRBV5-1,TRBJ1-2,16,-,CASSLGLGAHPYGYTF,TGCGCCAGCAGCCTTGGTTTAGGGGCCCACCCCTATGGCTACACCTTC
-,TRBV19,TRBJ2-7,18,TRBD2,CASSISMVSGGGGYEQYF,TGTGCCAGTAGTATTTCAATGGTCTCGGGGGGAGGAGGCTACGAGCAGTACTTC
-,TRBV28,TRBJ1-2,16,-,CATTRKLTSANYGYTF,TGTGCCACCACGAGGAAACTGACATCAGCTAACTATGGCTACACCTTC
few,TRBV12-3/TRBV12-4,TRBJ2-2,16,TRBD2,CASSPISGGAIGELFF,TGTGCCAGCAGCCCCATTAGCGGGGGGGCGATCGGGGAGCTGTTTTTT
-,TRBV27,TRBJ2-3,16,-,CASSPPGRVGTDTQYF,TGTGCCAGCAGTCCTCCGGGCAGGGTGGGCACAGATACGCAGTATTTT
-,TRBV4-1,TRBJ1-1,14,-,CASSQDGGAAEAFF,TGCGCCAGCAGCCAAGATGGAGGGGCAGCTGAAGCTTTCTTT
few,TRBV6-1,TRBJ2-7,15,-,CASSEYQDASYEQYF,TGTGCCAGCAGTGAATATCAGGACGCCTCCTACGAGCAGTACTTC
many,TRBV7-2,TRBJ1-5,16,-,CASSVGQLASNQPQHF,TGTGCCAGCAGCGTTGGACAGTTAGCTAGCAATCAGCCCCAGCATTTT
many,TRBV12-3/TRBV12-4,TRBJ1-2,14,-,CASSPHVGSYGYTF,TGTGCCAGCAGTCCTCACGTCGGCAGCTATGGCTACACCTTC
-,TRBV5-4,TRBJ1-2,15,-,CASSPPLQGFYGYTF,TGTGCCAGCAGCCCACCCCTACAGGGCTTCTATGGCTACACCTTC
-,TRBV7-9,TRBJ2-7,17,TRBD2,CASSSPSGAGGPYEQYF,TGTGCCAGCAGCTCGCCCTCAGGGGCGGGGGGACCCTACGAGCAGTACTTC
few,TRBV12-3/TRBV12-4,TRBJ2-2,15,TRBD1,CASTPGTVNTGELFF,TGTGCCAGCACCCCAGGGACAGTTAACACCGGGGAGCTGTTTTTT
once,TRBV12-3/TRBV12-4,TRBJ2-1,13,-,CASSLGYDNEQFF,TGTGCCAGCAGTTTAGGCTATGACAATGAGCAGTTCTTC
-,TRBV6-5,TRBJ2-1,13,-,CASSYSGADEQFF,TGTGCCAGCAGTTACTCCGGTGCGGATGAGCAGTTCTTC
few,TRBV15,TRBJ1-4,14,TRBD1,CATSKGQGNEKLFF,TGTGCCACCAGCAAGGGACAGGGGAACGAAAAACTGTTTTTT
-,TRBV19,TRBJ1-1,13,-,CASSWVLNTEAFF,TGTGCCAGTAGTTGGGTTCTGAACACTGAAGCTTTCTTT
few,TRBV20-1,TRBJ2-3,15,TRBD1,CSATLGTDHTDTQYF,TGCAGTGCTACCCTCGGGACAGACCACACAGATACGCAGTATTTT
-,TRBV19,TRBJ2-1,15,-,CASSTPPGGYNEQFF,TGTGCCAGTAGTACCCCTCCCGGGGGATACAATGAGCAGTTCTTC
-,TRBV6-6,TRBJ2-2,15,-,CASRHILDSTGELFF,TGTGCCAGCAGACATATCCTGGACAGCACCGGGGAGCTGTTTTTT
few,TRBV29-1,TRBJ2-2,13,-,CSVAREGPGELFF,TGCAGCGTTGCACGAGAGGGGCCCGGGGAGCTGTTTTTT
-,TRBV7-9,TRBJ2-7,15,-,CASSLVGGLNYEQYF,TGTGCCAGCAGCTTAGTCGGGGGACTCAACTACGAGCAGTACTTC
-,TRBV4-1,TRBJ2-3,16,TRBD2,CASTAKVAGKADTQYF,TGCGCCAGCACCGCCAAGGTAGCGGGGAAAGCAGATACGCAGTATTTT
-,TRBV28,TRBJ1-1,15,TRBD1,CASSPGTGAKTEAFF,TGTGCCAGCAGTCCGGGCACAGGGGCAAAGACTGAAGCTTTCTTT
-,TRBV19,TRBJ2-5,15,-,CTSSTDTVAGETQYF,TGTACCAGTAGTACGGACACCGTGGCGGGGGAGACCCAGTACTTC
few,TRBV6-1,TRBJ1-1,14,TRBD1,CASSQGKGAFEAFF,TGTGCCAGCAGTCAGGGGAAGGGGGCCTTTGAAGCTTTCTTT
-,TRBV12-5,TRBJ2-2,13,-,CASGLRVTGELFF,TGTGCTAGTGGTTTAAGGGTCACCGGGGAGCTGTTTTTT
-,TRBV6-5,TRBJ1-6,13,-,CASTLDVGSPIHF,TGTGCCAGCACCCTGGATGTGGGGTCACCCATCCACTTT
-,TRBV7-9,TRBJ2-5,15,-,CASSLAGGAMETQYF,TGTGCCAGCAGCTTAGCGGGGGGGGCCATGGAGACCCAGTACTTC
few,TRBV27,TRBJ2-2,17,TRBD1,CASSLMGTGENTGELFF,TGTGCCAGCAGTTTAATGGGGACAGGGGAGAACACCGGGGAGCTGTTTTTT
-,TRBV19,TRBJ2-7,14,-,CASSIGGQSSEQYF,TGTGCCAGTAGTATTGGGGGACAATCCTCCGAGCAGTACTTC
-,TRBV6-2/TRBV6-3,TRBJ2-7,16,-,CASSSPGTIKLGEQYF,TGTGCCAGCAGTTCCCCCGGAACAATAAAGCTCGGAGAGCAGTACTTC
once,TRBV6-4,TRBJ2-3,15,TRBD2,CASSEGGGTTDTQYF,TGTGCCAGCAGTGAAGGCGGGGGGACTACAGATACGCAGTATTTT
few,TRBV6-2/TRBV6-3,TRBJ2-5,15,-,CASGANGGRQETQYF,TGTGCCAGCGGGGCAAACGGGGGACGTCAAGAGACCCAGTACTTC
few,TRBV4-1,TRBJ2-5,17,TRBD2,CASSQEGGGVTQETQYF,TGCGCCAGCAGCCAAGAGGGCGGGGGGGTAACCCAAGAGACCCAGTACTTC